These 2 T cell receptor beta chains share one sample of origin, sequenced in a study of shared clonotypes between healthy human individuals. Assay: immunoSEQ multiplex PCR; the TCRdb copy retains only in-frame clones and omits some. This table holds about 490,000 clones, around 80% found once. The specimen sequenced was PBMCs. These receptor sequences come from a woman aged 35 to 49 in good health. Some clones in this sample may be carry-over from other donors' samples.

This clone was counted only a few times. This chain's CDR3 is CASSAAGTPGGTGELFF. The CDR3 DNA is TGTGCCAGCAGCGCCGCCGGGACTCCAGGTGGGACCGGGGAGCTGTTTTTT. The V and J genes are TRBV9 and TRBJ2-2; D might be TRBD2 (6 bases). Trimming removed 3 bases from V and 5 bases from J, with 20 bases in between. The CDR3 consists of 17 residues. The germline V gene encodes CDR1 SGDLS and CDR2 YYNGEE.

A word on this clone: This clone may be a read error of a much larger clone one base away. The same CDR3 is also encoded by other DNA sequences in this sample. This chain links TRBV19 with TRBJ1-2, with 9 bases that match TRBD1. Losses at the gene ends were 7 bases for V and 4 bases for J; bases not matched to a gene: 16. This CDR3 has 17 residues. The germline gives CDR1 LNHDA, CDR2 SQIVND (reference sequence). The CDR3 loop reads CASTLRGQGISGYGYTF. The CDR3 nucleotides are TGTGCCAGTACGCTTAGGGGACAGGGCATCTCTGGCTATGGCTACACCTTC.